The rows below give T cell receptor beta chains drawn from one sample of a study of T cell changes during pregnancy in multiple sclerosis. Assay used: immunoSEQ multiplex PCR; TCRdb lists only in-frame clones, some missing. The sample has tens of thousands of clones; around 92% are singletons. The sample in question was peripheral blood, obtained in the third trimester of pregnancy. The receptors were sampled from a female donor in good health, enrolled as a control in a pregnancy study. Both conserved end residues are trimmed from each CDR3.

V gene,CDR3 length,CDR3 protein
TRBV28,15,ASSTWASGRGTYEQY
TRBV7-3,13,ASSQGGSSGYEQF
TRBV28,16,ASSLRAPGTGRTYEQY
TRBV28,12,ASSTGQAIGTQY
TRBV9,13,ASSLGLAGDHEQY
TRBV19,10,ASTSGAASPF
TRBV7-9,12,ASSLDVGGTGYT
TRBV6-5,11,ASTQPGLALQF
TRBV29-1,14,SVRDSSGPVNYGYT
TRBV27,11,ASWTGATYEQY
TRBV6-6,12,ASHPAASNYGYT
TRBV15,11,ATLQQGQGGYT
TRBV15,11,ATSPGQGLEQY
TRBV28,16,AGSPRASGGSFMDTQY
TRBV4-2,15,ASSQESSGGGPDTQY
TRBV6-1,12,ASRSGRAVETQY
TRBV6-5,10,ASSTPGYGYT
TRBV19,14,ASTILGGRESTEAF
TRBV9,12,ASSVAMGSLEAF
TRBV19,15,ASSIISGGGGRTEAF
TRBV27,11,ASSYSFTDTQY
TRBV4-1,13,ASSHGRQGDYGYT
TRBV5-4,14,ASSLERGGSYNEQF
TRBV7-3,15,ASSGDRGKERNSPLH
TRBV7-9,14,ASSLGRLLGDDTQY
TRBV9,12,ASSVASGAQTQY